The T cell receptor beta chain described here comes from a study of radiation and T cells in renal cell carcinoma. This CDR3 region has 15 residues. V lost 6 bases and J lost 3, with 18 bases in between. CDR1 and CDR2 (germline): SGHVS, FQNEAQ. Using immunoSEQ multiplex PCR, the repertoire was profiled, and TCRdb retains in-frame clones only, with some absent. Among roughly 92,000 clones listed, roughly 84% were seen once. About this clone: The antigen remains unidentified.

General study results and limits: Pretreatment tumor biopsies were lacking, so baseline clonotypes are unknown. Top tumor clonotypes rose in blood 2 weeks post-radiation, then contracted.

This sample's time point: blood 4 weeks post-SBRT, at nephrectomy. This sample's treatment: 15 Gy SBRT to primary tumor, nephrectomy 4 weeks later. Nephrectomy followed 15 Gy stereotactic body radiation by 4 weeks. Clear cell pathology was present in this patient's renal cell carcinoma. The sample here was blood, taken from a patient whose treatment included radiotherapy and nephrectomy. The receptor was derived from a man in his 60s with renal cell carcinoma. The genes are TRBV7-8 and TRBJ2-7; D is possibly TRBD1 or TRBD2 (6 bases each). CDR3 bases: TGTGCCAGCAGAAACCATGTACAGGGAGGCTACGAGCAGTACTTC. Translated, it gives CASRNHVQGGYEQYF.